The T cell receptor (beta chain) under discussion was sequenced for a study of siplizumab effects on memory and regulatory T cells. The method was immunoSEQ multiplex PCR; TCRdb's version includes in-frame clones alone and lacks a portion of them. Of some 100,000 clones in the sample, roughly nine tenths were seen once. The receptor comes from a human donor in good health. Sequencing was carried out using Tregs sorted from blood.

The CDR3 here is CASSYSTGVGYEQYF. DNA for the CDR3: TGTGCCAGCAGTTACTCGACAGGGGTTGGTTACGAGCAGTACTTC. The chain couples TRBV6-6 to TRBJ2-7; TRBD1 matches at 8 bases. Trimming cost V 0 bases and J 4 bases; bases outside gene matches: 5. The length of the CDR3 is 15 residues. In germline, CDR1 is MNHNY, CDR2 SVGAGI (reference sequence).